This is a list of T cell receptor beta chains from one sample in a study of blood T cell repertoires in COVID-19. Only in-frame clones appear in the TCRdb table, and some are missing; sequencing was by immunoSEQ multiplex PCR. The top ten hold 1.8% of the sample, which has 210,000 or so clones, less than 85% seen once. The sequencing input was PBMCs or T cells enriched from blood (not recorded which). These receptors originate from a man between 60 and 75 years old who had recovered from COVID-19. Both conserved end residues are part of each CDR3. D genes are given only for firm matches. Clone sizes are given selectively: once, few, many, or a class where the clone is expanded.

-	TRBV7-8	-	TRBJ1-2	TGTGCCAGCAGCTTAGACAGGGACTATGGCTACACCTTC	CASSLDRDYGYTF
-	TRBV20-1	few	TRBJ1-1	TGCAGTGCAGAGATGAACACTGAAGCTTTCTTT	CSAEMNTEAFF
-	TRBV7-3	-	TRBJ2-2	TGTGCCAGCAGCTTAACGACGGCGGACACCGGGGAGCTGTTTTTT	CASSLTTADTGELFF
-	TRBV18	-	TRBJ1-1	TGTGCCAGCTCACCACCGGCAGGGAGGGACACTGAAGCTTTCTTT	CASSPPAGRDTEAFF
TRBD2	TRBV2	-	TRBJ2-5	TGTGCCAGCAGTCGCAGAGAAACTAGCGGGGGACAAGAGACCCAGTACTTC	CASSRRETSGGQETQYF
-	TRBV5-1	-	TRBJ2-5	TGCGCCAGCAGCTCGGGGGAGACCCAGTACTTC	CASSSGETQYF
TRBD1	TRBV7-3	-	TRBJ1-2	TGTGCCAGCAGCCTGGGACAGGACTATGGCTACACCTTC	CASSLGQDYGYTF
TRBD1	TRBV24-1	-	TRBJ2-7	TGTGCCACCAGTTCTCAACCCGGGACAGGGGCCTACGAGCAGTACTTC	CATSSQPGTGAYEQYF
TRBD1	TRBV19	-	TRBJ2-5	TGTGCCAGTAGTACCCCGACAGGGATGGTAGAGACCCAGTACTTC	CASSTPTGMVETQYF
TRBD1	TRBV19	-	TRBJ2-3	TGTGCCAGTAGTCTTTGGACAGGGGGCGCAACAGATACGCAGTATTTT	CASSLWTGGATDTQYF
-	TRBV12-3/TRBV12-4	-	TRBJ1-3	TGTGCCAGCAGTTACGGGGACAAGAACACCATATATTTT	CASSYGDKNTIYF
-	TRBV3-1/TRBV3-2	-	TRBJ2-3	TGTGCCAGCAGCAGTTGGGGTAGCGGCACAGATACGCAGTATTTT	CASSSWGSGTDTQYF
-	TRBV6-5	-	TRBJ2-5	TGTGCCAGCAGTCCTACAGGGCTCCAAGAGACCCAGTACTTC	CASSPTGLQETQYF
-	TRBV7-9	-	TRBJ1-1	TGTGCCAGCATACCCCCGGGTTTCAACACTGAAGCTTTCTTT	CASIPPGFNTEAFF
-	TRBV18	-	TRBJ1-2	TGTGCCAGCTCACTTCCCGGTGGAGACGCAGGAGATGCAGGGGGCTACACCTTC	CASSLPGGDAGDAGGYTF
TRBD2	TRBV5-4	-	TRBJ2-3	TGTGCCAGCAGCATAAGGGCGGGGGGCGCCTCAGATACGCAGTATTTT	CASSIRAGGASDTQYF
TRBD2	TRBV4-2	once	TRBJ2-2	TGTGCCAGCAGCCAAGAGACCCTAGCGGGGGGAAACACCGGGGAGCTGTTTTTT	CASSQETLAGGNTGELFF
-	TRBV7-2	-	TRBJ2-7	TGTGCCAGCAGCTTAGTGTCGAGTACCTACGAGCAGTACTTC	CASSLVSSTYEQYF
TRBD2	TRBV19	once	TRBJ2-3	TGTGCCAGTAGTTTGGGGCGGGGGACAGATACGCAGTATTTT	CASSLGRGTDTQYF
TRBD1	TRBV7-2	-	TRBJ2-5	TGTGCCAGCAGCTTAGGGGACAGGGGGCACCAAGAGACCCAGTACTTC	CASSLGDRGHQETQYF
TRBD2	TRBV7-2	-	TRBJ2-1	TGTGCCAGCAGCCCACGGACTAGCGGGGGGGACAATGAGCAGTTCTTC	CASSPRTSGGDNEQFF
-	TRBV10-3	-	TRBJ1-5	TGTGCCATCAGTGATCCCAGGGAGGGTAGTCAGCCCCAGCATTTT	CAISDPREGSQPQHF